Presented here are 29 T cell receptor beta chains from one specimen sequenced in a study of OX40 agonist ivuxolimab in advanced cancers. Repertoires were generated with immunoSEQ multiplex PCR, while TCRdb's copy carries only in-frame clones and drops some. The profile shows about 73,000 clones, around nine tenths of them singletons. The specimen was CD4+ or CD8+ T cells sorted from blood, collected in a trial of the OX40 agonist ivuxolimab. These receptors all come from an adult with an advanced solid tumor such as melanoma, head and neck, liver or kidney cancer.

The V gene is TRBV29-1, the J gene TRBJ2-2; D uncertain. V was clipped by 5 bases and J by 3 bases, with 7 bases between them. The CDR3 runs 12 residues. Germline assignment: CDR1 SQVTM and CDR2 ANQGSEA. CDR3 loop: CSVNRDTGELFF. Here the CDR3 DNA reads TGCAGCGTTAACCGTGACACCGGGGAGCTGTTTTTT.

V usage is TRBV21-1 and J usage is TRBJ2-7; TRBD1, the table's D call, was not compared with the DNA. TRBV21-1 is a known pseudogene. The CDR3 totals 14 residues. The CDR3 loop reads CASSKANSPEWQYF. For the CDR3, the DNA is TGTGCCAGCAGCAAAGCGAACAGCCCCGAATGGCAGTACTTC.

The genes are TRBV7-2 and TRBJ2-1, with D maybe TRBD2 (7 bases). In germline, CDR1 is SGHTA, CDR2 FQGNSA. The CDR3 runs to 13 residues. Trimming shortened V by 5 bases and J by 9 bases, and 14 bases separated the two germline ends. The CDR3 DNA sequence: TGTGCCAGCAGCCCGGGGGGCGGGTTTGAGCAGTTCTTC. This codes for CASSPGGGFEQFF.

This clone was observed a few times. This chain uses TRBV9 with TRBJ2-7; TRBD2 matches at 7 bases. V was pared by 0 bases and J by 5 bases, with 8 bases of the junction left unmatched. The CDR3 contains 15 residues. From germline, CDR1 is SGDLS and CDR2 YYNGEE. The CDR3 protein is CASSVGVSGLNEQYF. The CDR3 bases are TGTGCCAGCAGCGTAGGGGTTAGCGGGTTGAACGAGCAGTACTTC.

The CDR3 is CASSVGGYYTDTQYF. Written as DNA, the CDR3 is TGTGCCAGCAGCGTAGGAGGCTACTACACAGATACGCAGTATTTT. This rearrangement joins TRBV9 to TRBJ2-3; D unresolved. The CDR3 contains 15 residues. Germline assignment: CDR1 SGDLS and CDR2 YYNGEE. V lost 0 bases to trimming and J lost 2 bases, with 10 bases between them.

The chain is built from TRBV2 and TRBJ2-7, with D possibly TRBD1 on 6 matching bases. The CDR3 totals 14 residues. Germline CDR1 and CDR2: SNHLY and FYNNEI. With 4 bases removed from V and 0 bases from J, the gap between germline ends came to 10 bases. CDR3 amino acids: CASSVGAGSYEQYF. CDR3 bases: TGTGCCAGCAGTGTGGGGGCGGGCTCCTACGAGCAGTACTTC.

The chain has TRBV28 and TRBJ1-5; D not resolved. The V gene's germline CDR1 is MDHEN and CDR2 SYDVKM. The CDR3 has 12 amino acids. V lost 8 bases to trimming and J lost 0 bases, with 5 bases between them. CDR3 loop: CASEDSNQPQHF. In nucleotides, the CDR3 is TGTGCCAGCGAGGATAGCAATCAGCCCCAGCATTTT. The whole variable domain, filled in from reference TRBV28 and TRBJ1-5, reads DVKVTQSSRYLVKRTGEKVFLECVQDMDHENMFWYRQDPGLGLRLIYFSYDVKMKEKGDIPEGYSVSREKKERFSLILESASTNQTSMYLCASEDSNQPQHFGDGTRLSIL.

The DNA for the CDR3 is TGTGCCAGCAGTCCCCCCCGTGTCGTAATGAACACTGAAGCTTTCTTT. It specifies CASSPPRVVMNTEAFF. This chain connects TRBV28 to TRBJ1-1; D remains ambiguous. This CDR3 has 16 amino acids. Per germline, CDR1 MDHEN and CDR2 SYDVKM. The V end was cut by 5 bases, the J end by 0 bases, with 16 bases between.

The gene calls are TRBV6-5 and TRBJ2-7; 7 nucleotides agree with TRBD1. This CDR3 has 15 residues. V shed 0 bases and J 2 bases; nucleotides not matched to a gene: 4. The germline CDR1 and CDR2 sequences are MNHEY and SVGAGI. The DNA for the CDR3 is TGTGCCAGCAGTTACTCCAGGGACAGCACCTACGAGCAGTACTTC. This sequence encodes CASSYSRDSTYEQYF.

In its sample, this clone was seen once. The chain carries TRBV5-1 and TRBJ2-7, with D unresolved. The CDR3 sequence is 16 residues long. Germline CDR1 reads SGHRS; CDR2 reads YFSETQ. With 0 bases removed from V and 0 bases from J, the gap between germline ends came to 13 bases. CDR3 sequence reads: CASSLAVTPSSYEQYF. CDR3 sequence (DNA): TGCGCCAGCAGCTTGGCCGTAACCCCCTCCTCCTACGAGCAGTACTTC.

V gene TRBV5-4 combines with J gene TRBJ2-4; D not certain. This CDR3 comprises 14 residues. The germline gives CDR1 SGHNT, CDR2 YYREEE (reference sequence). Trimming removed 0 bases from V and 1 base from J, with 5 bases in between. CDR3 DNA: TGTGCCAGCAGCTTGGTAGGGGCCAAAAACATTCAGTACTTC. Amino acids: CASSLVGAKNIQYF. Full variable domain (outside the CDR3, taken from reference TRBV5-4 and TRBJ2-4): ETGVTQSPTHLIKTRGQQVTLRCSSQSGHNTVSWYQQALGQGPQFIFQYYREEENGRGNFPPRFSGLQFPNYSSELNVNALELDDSALYLCASSLVGAKNIQYFGAGTRLSVL.

CDR3: CATSRLVDTEAFF. The CDR3 coding sequence is TGTGCCACCAGCAGATTGGTGGACACTGAAGCTTTCTTT. This chain joins TRBV15 and TRBJ1-1; D is unclear. The CDR3 has 13 amino acids. With 2 bases removed from V and 3 bases from J, the gap between germline ends came to 7 bases. Germline loops: CDR1 LNHNV, CDR2 YYDKDF (reference sequence).

The rearrangement joins TRBV2 to TRBJ1-3; D unresolved. The CDR3 consists of 14 residues. V was cut by 4 bases and J by 0 bases, with 7 bases left in between. Germline values: CDR1 SNHLY, CDR2 FYNNEI. The CDR3 sequence is CASSGVGSGNTIYF. For the CDR3, the DNA is TGTGCCAGCAGTGGTGTGGGCTCTGGAAACACCATATATTTT.

This sequence joins TRBV19 and TRBJ1-1, with 8 nucleotides matching TRBD1. The CDR3 contains 13 residues. V dropped 6 bases and J dropped 0; count of bases not matched to a gene: 0. Looked up from germline, CDR1 is LNHDA and CDR2 is SQIVND (reference sequence). Written as DNA, the CDR3 is TGTGCCAGTAGGGGACAGGTGAACACTGAAGCTTTCTTT. This gives the protein CASRGQVNTEAFF.

The genes are TRBV29-1 and TRBJ1-4; 8 positions agree with TRBD1. This CDR3 has 16 residues. Germline V gene sequence: CDR1 SQVTM, CDR2 ANQGSEA. Germline trimming cut 4 bases from V and 2 bases from J; bases unmatched to any gene: 9. For the CDR3, the DNA is TGCAGCGTTGTTACAGGGGGTTCAGGCACTAATGAAAAACTGTTTTTT. Its protein is CSVVTGGSGTNEKLFF.

CDR3 sequence (DNA): TGTGCCAGCAGCCCACTCAGGGACAGGGTCCTCTATGGCTACACCTTC. Amino acids: CASSPLRDRVLYGYTF. The chain couples TRBV11-2 to TRBJ1-2; TRBD1 matches at 9 bases. V shed 5 bases, J shed 4 bases, and the junction held 11 bases outside the gene matches. Germline V CDR1 and CDR2: SGHAT, FQNNGV. This CDR3 has 16 residues.

The V gene is TRBV19, the J gene TRBJ2-1; 8 bases map to TRBD1. V was pared by 6 bases and J by 4 bases, with 2 bases of the junction left unmatched. The CDR3 loop spans 13 amino acids. CDR1 and CDR2 (germline): LNHDA, SQIVND (reference sequence). The CDR3: CASRGQAYNEQFF. CDR3 nucleotides: TGTGCCAGTAGGGGACAGGCATACAATGAGCAGTTCTTC.

This clone was recorded once. The V gene is TRBV18, the J gene TRBJ2-5, with 10 bases lining up with TRBD2. The germline V gene has CDR1 KGHSH and CDR2 LQKENI. V trimming: 4 bases; J trimming: 4 bases; junction bases outside the gene matches: 9. CDR3 length: 16 residues. Written as DNA, the CDR3 is TGTGCCAGCTCACACTTAGCGGGAGGCACCAGAGAGACCCAGTACTTC. This translates into CASSHLAGGTRETQYF. The entire variable domain, with the rest obtained from reference TRBV18 and TRBJ2-5, is as follows: NAGVMQNPRHLVRRRGQEARLRCSPMKGHSHVYWYRQLPEEGLKFMVYLQKENIIDESGMPKERFSAEFPKEGPSILRIQQVVRGDSAAYFCASSHLAGGTRETQYFGPGTRLLVL.

The chain links TRBV27 to TRBJ2-2; TRBD2 matches 8 bases. The V segment lost 2 bases and the J segment 3 bases; nucleotides outside the gene matches: 5. Germline V lookup: CDR1 MNHEY, CDR2 SMNVEV (reference sequence). The CDR3 loop spans 16 amino acids. The CDR3 DNA reads as TGTGCCAGCAGTTTAGCAACCGGGAGGGACACCGGGGAGCTGTTTTTT. This codes for CASSLATGRDTGELFF.

The chain is built from TRBV6-5 and TRBJ1-5; D perhaps matches TRBD1 (5 bases). The CDR3 is made up of 14 amino acids. In germline, CDR1 is MNHEY, CDR2 SVGAGI. Trimming shortened V by 6 bases and J by 6 bases, and 15 bases separated the two germline ends. DNA for the CDR3: TGTGCCAGCAGGAGGGGAGGGGAAACTCAGCCCCAGCATTTT. Amino acid sequence: CASRRGGETQPQHF.

This sequence joins TRBV28 and TRBJ1-3; D not certain. The ends were cut back, 2 bases at V and 0 bases at J, with 5 bases in the middle. Germline V CDR1 and CDR2: MDHEN, SYDVKM. The CDR3 sequence is 14 residues long. CDR3 bases: TGTGCCAGCAGTTTACATATCTCTGGAAACACCATATATTTT. Translated, it gives CASSLHISGNTIYF.

V is TRBV19 and J is TRBJ1-5; D unclear. The CDR3 is made up of 15 amino acids. Deletions cut 1 base from V and 7 bases from J, with 14 bases between. Germline V CDR1 and CDR2: LNHDA, SQIVND (reference sequence). The CDR3 loop is CASSIASGVGQPQHF. The CDR3 DNA reads as TGTGCCAGTAGTATAGCATCCGGGGTCGGGCAGCCCCAGCATTTT.

V gene TRBV7-2 combines with J gene TRBJ1-1; no clear D gene. Between the trimmed V and J ends, which lost 1 base and 12 bases, there was a span of 15 bases. The germline V gene has CDR1 SGHTA and CDR2 FQGNSA. The CDR3 totals 13 residues. The CDR3 spells CASSLDGFGDSFF. In DNA form, the CDR3 reads TGTGCCAGCAGCTTAGATGGGTTCGGTGACTCTTTCTTT.

This chain links TRBV25-1 with TRBJ2-2, with 7 bases that match TRBD2. The V gene end was trimmed by 8 bases and the J gene end by 7 bases; junction bases not matched to a gene: 1. Germline-derived CDR1 and CDR2 are MGHDK and SYGVNS. This CDR3 comprises 11 residues. The CDR3: CASRGVGELFF. The CDR3 coding sequence is TGTGCCAGCCGGGGGGTCGGGGAGCTGTTTTTT.

J is TRBJ2-7 and V is TRBV5-1, with D unclear. Germline V gives CDR1 SGHRS, CDR2 YFSETQ. The CDR3 sequence is 15 residues long. Trimming left V 0 bases short and J 1 base short, with 11 bases between. In DNA, the CDR3 is TGCGCCAGCAGCTTGGAGACAATTGCGTCCTACGAGCAGTACTTC. Translating it yields CASSLETIASYEQYF.

The rearrangement links TRBV18 to TRBJ2-4; TRBD1 matches 9 bases. J lost 0 bases, V lost 6 bases, and 9 bases had no gene match. From germline, CDR1 is KGHSH and CDR2 LQKENI. The CDR3 runs 17 residues. Here the CDR3 DNA reads TGTGCCAGCTCGCCTTTCACAGGGGGCGCAGCCAAAAACATTCAGTACTTC. This encodes CASSPFTGGAAKNIQYF.

The rearrangement uses TRBV6-6 and TRBJ2-7; TRBD2 agrees at 10 bases. Looked up from germline, CDR1 is MNHNY and CDR2 is SVGAGI (reference sequence). The CDR3 consists of 15 residues. V lost 4 bases to trimming and J lost 1 base; unmatched junction nucleotides: 4. Here the CDR3 reads CASSSSGGLSYEQYF. The DNA for the CDR3 is TGTGCCAGCAGTTCTAGCGGGGGTCTGTCCTACGAGCAGTACTTC.

As DNA, the CDR3 is TGTGCCAGCAGTCCTACAGAACCAGGCCTTATCCGTTCTCGGTCACCCCTCCACTTT. The encoded protein is CASSPTEPGLIRSRSPLHF. This chain links TRBV7-8 with TRBJ1-6; D not certain. This CDR3 region has 19 residues. Germline V gives CDR1 SGHVS, CDR2 FQNEAQ. Trimming took off 6 bases at V and 10 bases at J, with 31 bases between the two ends.

The V call is TRBV9, the J call TRBJ2-7; D call uncertain. V was clipped by 3 bases and J by 7 bases, with 14 bases between them. CDR3 length: 13 amino acids. Germline V gene sequence: CDR1 SGDLS, CDR2 YYNGEE. CDR3 loop: CASSGSPDLEQYF. In nucleotides, the CDR3 is TGTGCCAGCAGCGGTAGCCCCGACTTGGAGCAGTACTTC.